The 32 T cell receptor beta chains below were found in one sample sequenced in a study of cytomegalovirus exposure and HLA in healthy donors. Researchers ran the PCR with 60 Vbeta and 13 Jbeta primers. Produced via immunoSEQ multiplex PCR; TCRdb's table is partial and in-frame only. The repertoire holds 85,000 to 130,000 clones, with about 75% as singletons. The sequencing input was PBMCs. The receptors were gathered from a man aged 35 to 55 in good health and CMV-seronegative.

This clone has a handful of counts. CDR3 bases: TGCGCCAGCAGCTTGGGGGGGACAATGAACACTGAAGCTTTCTTT. This gives the protein CASSLGGTMNTEAFF. The chain is built from TRBV5-1 and TRBJ1-1, with a possible D match to TRBD1 (6 bases). The V gene lost 0 bases and the J gene lost 0 bases, with 9 bases spanning the gap. Germline lookup yields CDR1 SGHRS and CDR2 YFSETQ. The CDR3 loop spans 15 amino acids.

The V call is TRBV10-1, the J call TRBJ2-1; 10 nucleotides align to TRBD2. J lost 8 bases, V lost 2 bases, and 12 bases had no gene match. CDR1 and CDR2 (germline): WNHNN, SYGVQD (reference sequence). This CDR3 is built from 17 residues. Here the CDR3 reads CASSEIQRGGVFHEQFF. CDR3 in DNA: TGCGCCAGCAGTGAGATCCAGCGGGGGGGTGTTTTCCATGAGCAGTTCTTC.

V and J are TRBV4-2 and TRBJ2-2; TRBD1 agrees at 10 bases. Germline V gene sequence: CDR1 LGHNA, CDR2 YNFKEQ. With V trimmed by 5 bases and J by 4 bases, 13 bases remained unmatched. The CDR3 totals 18 residues. CDR3 nucleotides: TGTGCCAGCAGCTCACCGCCGGGACAGGGGTTTTCCACCGGGGAGCTGTTTTTT. Its translation is CASSSPPGQGFSTGELFF.

V is TRBV5-5 and J is TRBJ1-2, with 7 positions matching TRBD1. CDR3 length equals 13 residues. Germline V CDR1 and CDR2: SGHKS, YYEKEE (reference sequence). V lost 5 bases and J lost 8; bases outside the gene matches: 9. In DNA, the CDR3 is TGTGCCAGCAGTCATAGACAGGGCGACGGCTACACCTTC. Translated: CASSHRQGDGYTF.

This clone has just a few counts. The rearrangement joins TRBV19 to TRBJ1-1; D is unclear. The V gene's germline CDR1 is LNHDA and CDR2 SQIVND (reference sequence). The CDR3 extends over 14 amino acids. Trimming pared 1 base from V and 5 bases from J, leaving 11 bases between. DNA of the CDR3: TGTGCCAGTAGTATAGCAAAAAGGAGGACTGAAGCTTTCTTT. This sequence encodes CASSIAKRRTEAFF.

The chain couples TRBV5-4 to TRBJ1-2, with D maybe TRBD1 (6 bases). The V gene lost 4 bases and the J gene lost 2 bases, with 18 bases spanning the gap. From germline, CDR1 is SGHNT and CDR2 YYREEE (reference sequence). CDR3 length equals 16 residues. CDR3 amino acids: CASSPGGQGGNYGYTF. The CDR3, as DNA: TGTGCCAGCAGCCCCGGGGGGCAGGGAGGGAACTATGGCTACACCTTC.

Turning to this clone: The sample contains more than one DNA sequence encoding this CDR3. The chain carries TRBV9 and TRBJ1-4; TRBD1 matches 9 bases. This CDR3 spans 15 amino acids. Trimming cost V 4 bases and J 4 bases; bases outside gene matches: 5. Germline V gene data show CDR1 as SGDLS and CDR2 as YYNGEE. The CDR3 coding sequence is TGTGCCAGCAGCCCCCGGACAGGGGTTAATGAAAAACTGTTTTTT. It translates to CASSPRTGVNEKLFF. The variable domain in full, with the rest retrieved from reference TRBV9 and TRBJ1-4, is DSGVTQTPKHLITATGQRVTLRCSPRSGDLSVYWYQQSLDQGLQFLIQYYNGEERAKGNILERFSAQQFPDLHSELNLSSLELGDSALYFCASSPRTGVNEKLFFGSGTQLSVL.

The chain recombines TRBV5-6 with TRBJ2-1; the D gene is possibly TRBD1 (6 bases). With 6 bases removed from V and 8 bases from J, the gap between germline ends came to 18 bases. In germline, CDR1 is SGHDT, CDR2 YYEEEE. The CDR3 is 14 amino acids. CDR3 in DNA: TGTGCCAGCACCAAGACCTCCAGGGGATATGAGCAGTTCTTC. It translates to CASTKTSRGYEQFF.

The chain employs TRBV29-1 and TRBJ2-7, with a weak D call TRBD1 (5 bases). V was trimmed by 4 bases and J by 3 bases, leaving 13 bases between them. There are 13 residues in the CDR3. Germline V gives CDR1 SQVTM, CDR2 ANQGSEA. The CDR3 is CSVATVLLYEQYF. In DNA, the CDR3 is TGCAGCGTTGCGACAGTCTTACTCTACGAGCAGTACTTC.

The genes are TRBV10-3 and TRBJ1-2; possibly TRBD1 for D (5 bases). Germline CDR1 is ENHRY and CDR2 is SYGVKD. Trimming took 0 bases from V and 8 from J, leaving 16 bases between them. The CDR3 covers 15 residues. The CDR3 loop reads CAISESNRQGRGYTF. CDR3 coding DNA: TGTGCCATCAGTGAGTCGAATCGGCAGGGTCGAGGCTACACCTTC.

The chain couples TRBV5-1 to TRBJ1-6; TRBD1 matches 8 bases. V shed 5 bases, J shed 5 bases, and the junction held 6 bases outside the gene matches. Looked up from germline, CDR1 is SGHRS and CDR2 is YFSETQ. The CDR3 runs 15 residues. The CDR3 loop reads CASSVVTGDNSPLHF. CDR3 nucleotide sequence: TGCGCCAGCAGTGTTGTGACAGGGGATAATTCACCCCTCCACTTT.

This clone was counted once. The chain employs TRBV28 and TRBJ2-2; D is uncertain. CDR1 is MDHEN, CDR2 SYDVKM, per germline. Trimming removed 6 bases from V and 4 bases from J, with 15 bases in between. This CDR3 is 15 amino acids long. The DNA for the CDR3 is TGTGCCAGCAGCCGACGGGTCCCGGTCACCGGGGAGCTGTTTTTT. Translation: CASSRRVPVTGELFF.

This clone was recorded a few times. J is TRBJ1-1 and V is TRBV6-1, with a possible D match to TRBD1 (6 bases). This CDR3 region has 13 residues. Germline V lookup: CDR1 MNHNS, CDR2 SASEGT. Trimming left V 4 bases short and J 5 bases short, with 11 bases between. CDR3 amino acids: CASSVNRATEAFF. For the CDR3, the DNA is TGTGCCAGCAGTGTTAACAGGGCTACTGAAGCTTTCTTT.

This chain links TRBV6-4 with TRBJ2-3; 9 nucleotides line up with TRBD2. The V and J ends lost 4 bases and 2 bases, in that order; junction bases with no gene match: 4. From germline, CDR1 is MRHNA and CDR2 SNTAGT. The CDR3 consists of 15 residues. CDR3 DNA: TGTGCCAGCAGTGCGGCGGGGGGGACCACAGATACGCAGTATTTT. Its protein product is CASSAAGGTTDTQYF.

The chain has TRBV6-1 and TRBJ2-7, with 8 bases aligning to TRBD1. This CDR3 region has 14 residues. Germline values: CDR1 MNHNS, CDR2 SASEGT. J was trimmed by 5 bases and V by 4 bases; bases with no gene match: 7. The CDR3 DNA follows: TGTGCCAGCAGTGGCCGGACAGGGCGGGACGAGCAGTACTTC. Encoded protein: CASSGRTGRDEQYF.

As regards this clone: One junction end does not reproduce the germline sequence, and a read error may be involved. The chain links TRBV2 to TRBJ1-1, with D possibly TRBD1 on 6 matching bases. The length of the CDR3 is 11 residues. The germline V gene encodes CDR1 SNHLY and CDR2 FYNNEI. The CDR3 reads CASSKTGDMVF. The DNA for the CDR3 is TGTGCCAGCAGTAAGACAGGTGACATGGTGTTT.

This chain connects TRBV7-2 to TRBJ2-5, with a weak D call TRBD2 (6 bases). V was trimmed by 3 bases and J by 2 bases, leaving 10 bases between them. Germline V gene sequence: CDR1 SGHTA, CDR2 FQGNSA. The CDR3 sequence is 14 residues long. CDR3 protein: CASSFGGSQETQYF. The CDR3 nucleotides are TGTGCCAGCAGCTTTGGAGGGAGTCAAGAGACCCAGTACTTC.

The chain uses TRBV18 and TRBJ1-2; 10 nucleotides agree with TRBD1. Trimming took 1 base from V and 9 from J; bases not matched to a gene: 11. CDR1 is KGHSH and CDR2 is LQKENI in the germline V gene. This CDR3 spans 16 amino acids. The CDR3 protein is CASSPQTTGGPTRYTF. CDR3 in DNA: TGTGCCAGCTCACCACAGACGACAGGGGGCCCCACTCGCTACACCTTC.

This clone was seen more than once but under ten times. The rearrangement joins TRBV6-1 to TRBJ2-1; TRBD2 aligns across 10 bases. Germline lookup yields CDR1 MNHNS and CDR2 SASEGT. Losses at the gene ends were 10 bases for V and 6 bases for J; bases not matched to a gene: 6. The CDR3 has 13 amino acids. The CDR3: CAIQRGGRNEQFF. As DNA, the CDR3 is TGTGCCATCCAGCGGGGGGGCCGCAATGAGCAGTTCTTC.

This chain joins TRBV6-1 and TRBJ1-1; D is uncertain. V was shortened by 6 bases and J by 1 base, with 9 bases between the two germline ends. This CDR3 region has 13 residues. Looked up from germline, CDR1 is MNHNS and CDR2 is SASEGT. The DNA for the CDR3 is TGTGCCAGCAGCCCCGGTTGGAACACTGAAGCTTTCTTT. It encodes CASSPGWNTEAFF.

The chain recombines TRBV6-1 with TRBJ1-2; 10 nucleotides align to TRBD1. V shed 7 bases, J shed 0 bases, and the junction held 5 bases outside the gene matches. The CDR3 has 15 amino acids. Germline V gene sequence: CDR1 MNHNS, CDR2 SASEGT. CDR3 loop: CASKDRGAANYGYTF. The CDR3 DNA is TGTGCCAGCAAGGACAGGGGGGCGGCTAACTATGGCTACACCTTC.

The chain has TRBV5-1 and TRBJ2-5, with 13 bases that match TRBD2. The CDR3 length is 17 residues. V shed 0 bases, J shed 2 bases, and the junction held 4 bases outside the gene matches. Germline CDR1 reads SGHRS; CDR2 reads YFSETQ. The CDR3 spells CASSLALGLAGQETQYF. In DNA, the CDR3 is TGCGCCAGCAGCTTGGCGTTGGGACTAGCGGGGCAAGAGACCCAGTACTTC.

The V and J genes are TRBV6-1 and TRBJ2-7; TRBD1 aligns across 8 bases. Losses at the gene ends were 6 bases for V and 0 bases for J; bases not matched to a gene: 4. The CDR3 runs to 14 residues. Germline assignment: CDR1 MNHNS and CDR2 SASEGT. As DNA, the CDR3 is TGTGCCAGCAGGGGGGACAGGAGCTCCTACGAGCAGTACTTC. This translates into CASRGDRSSYEQYF.

The chain has TRBV19 and TRBJ1-1, with no clear D. Germline-derived CDR1 and CDR2 are LNHDA and SQIVND (reference sequence). The CDR3 contains 17 residues. V lost 5 bases and J lost 1, with 20 bases in between. The CDR3 DNA reads as TGTGCCAGTAGTTTCGCCCATGCAGGATCATCGAACACTGAAGCTTTCTTT. Its protein is CASSFAHAGSSNTEAFF. Combining the CDR3 with reference TRBV19 and TRBJ1-1 gives the whole variable domain DGGITQSPKYLFRKEGQNVTLSCEQNLNHDAMYWYRQDPGQGLRLIYYSQIVNDFQKGDIAEGYSVSREKKESFPLTVTSAQKNPTAFYLCASSFAHAGSSNTEAFFGQGTRLTVV.

The chain is built from TRBV18 and TRBJ2-7, with D tentatively TRBD2 (5 bases). The germline V gene has CDR1 KGHSH and CDR2 LQKENI. Trimming took 2 bases from V and 7 from J, leaving 24 bases between them. The CDR3 runs 17 residues. In DNA form, the CDR3 reads TGTGCCAGCTCACCAGGGATAGGCGCTCGCAGGACTCGAGAGCAGTACTTC. It specifies CASSPGIGARRTREQYF.

This clone has only one observation. V gene TRBV19 combines with J gene TRBJ1-2, with TRBD1 matching over 7 bases. V lost 5 bases to trimming and J lost 8 bases; unmatched junction nucleotides: 11. The CDR3 has 14 residues. Germline V gene lookup returns CDR1 LNHDA and CDR2 SQIVND (reference sequence). The CDR3 sequence: CASSASVRGTGYTF. CDR3 in DNA: TGTGCCAGTAGTGCCTCGGTCAGGGGGACGGGCTACACCTTC. Variable domain in full (rest from reference TRBV19 and TRBJ1-2): DGGITQSPKYLFRKEGQNVTLSCEQNLNHDAMYWYRQDPGQGLRLIYYSQIVNDFQKGDIAEGYSVSREKKESFPLTVTSAQKNPTAFYLCASSASVRGTGYTFGSGTRLTVV.

V and J are TRBV7-9 and TRBJ1-1; 7 bases align to TRBD1. In germline, CDR1 is SEHNR, CDR2 FQNEAQ (reference sequence). Unmatched junction bases numbered 7, after V lost 6 bases and J lost 6 bases. The CDR3 length is 13 residues. Here the CDR3 reads CASRTGRFAEAFF. The DNA for the CDR3 is TGTGCCAGCAGGACAGGGCGGTTCGCTGAAGCTTTCTTT.

The gene calls are TRBV5-4 and TRBJ2-7, with 10 bases matching TRBD2. The CDR3 loop spans 15 amino acids. Germline V gives CDR1 SGHNT, CDR2 YYREEE (reference sequence). J gave up 3 bases and V 0 bases, and 3 bases lay outside the gene matches. CDR3 region: CASSLELAGYYEQYF. For the CDR3, the DNA is TGTGCCAGCAGCTTGGAACTAGCGGGGTACTACGAGCAGTACTTC.

The CDR3 here is CASSLAAGGRSTDTQYF. The CDR3 nucleotides are TGTGCCAGCAGTCTGGCGGCTGGGGGCAGAAGCACAGATACGCAGTATTTT. This chain uses TRBV27 with TRBJ2-3, with a weak D call TRBD1 (6 bases). The germline gives CDR1 MNHEY, CDR2 SMNVEV (reference sequence). The ends were cut back, 5 bases at V and 0 bases at J, with 18 bases in the middle. The CDR3 extends over 17 amino acids.

V usage is TRBV7-2 and J usage is TRBJ2-3; 15 bases match TRBD2. Unmatched junction bases numbered 4, after V lost 6 bases and J lost 6 bases. The V gene's germline CDR1 is SGHTA and CDR2 FQGNSA. This CDR3 comprises 15 residues. The CDR3: CASSWTSGGEDTQYF. Here the CDR3 DNA reads TGTGCCAGCAGTTGGACTAGCGGGGGGGAGGATACGCAGTATTTT.

The chain joins TRBV2 to TRBJ2-2; D unclear. Germline CDR1 SNHLY, CDR2 FYNNEI. V shed 11 bases and J shed 1 base, with 14 bases lying between them. This CDR3 is 14 amino acids long. The CDR3 nucleotides read TGTGCCCGATCGAGCATATTGAACACCGGGGAGCTGTTTTTT. Its translation: CARSSILNTGELFF.

The chain links TRBV7-9 to TRBJ2-7, with 7 bases fitting TRBD1. The CDR3 loop spans 12 amino acids. Trimming cost V 5 bases and J 4 bases; bases outside gene matches: 2. Germline CDR1 reads SEHNR; CDR2 reads FQNEAQ (reference sequence). CDR3 sequence: CASSTTGYEQYF. The CDR3 DNA follows: TGTGCCAGCAGCACGACAGGGTACGAGCAGTACTTC. The entire variable domain, with the rest obtained from reference TRBV7-9 and TRBJ2-7, is as follows: DTGVSQNPRHKITKRGQNVTFRCDPISEHNRLYWYRQTLGQGPEFLTYFQNEAQLEKSRLLSDRFSAERPKGSFSTLEIQRTEQGDSAMYLCASSTTGYEQYFGPGTRLTVT.